The present T cell receptor (beta chain) was sequenced within a study of T-cell memory formation after mild COVID-19. A 5'RACE reaction primed in the constant segment made cDNA libraries of TCR alpha and TCR beta, and these carried sample barcodes and UMIs. TCRdb called the 5' RACE reads again in MiXCR, with one record for every CDR3 protein. The sample lists 450,000 to 650,000 distinct CDR3 sequences, about 22% occurring once. The CDR3 runs 14 residues. Germline-derived CDR1 and CDR2 are SGHDT and YYEEEE. V lost 5 bases to trimming and J lost 3 bases, with 12 bases between them. A few counts support this clonotype. Its antigen is not identified. Notes on the study in general: From day 15 to 85, contracting clones were balanced between CD4 and CD8, whereas later expanders leaned toward CD4+.

The clonotype was recovered from an adult woman who had mild COVID-19 (a few samples of this study predate the infection). Cell type and time point are not known. This chain links TRBV5-6 with TRBJ1-5; tentative D call: TRBD1 (5 bases). The sequenced sample consisted of PBMCs or a T cell subset sorted from them (not recorded which). The CDR3 here is CASSLAGNNQPQHF. For the CDR3, the DNA is TGTGCCAGCAGTCTAGCAGGGAACAATCAGCCCCAGCATTTT. The full variable domain, with the rest looked up from reference TRBV5-6 and TRBJ1-5, is DAGVTQSPTHLIKTRGQQVTLRCSPKSGHDTVSWYQQALGQGPQFIFQYYEEEERQRGNFPDRFSGHQFPNYSSELNVNALLLGDSALYLCASSLAGNNQPQHFGDGTRLSIL.